Presented here are 32 T cell receptor beta chains from one specimen sequenced in a study of cytomegalovirus exposure and HLA in healthy donors (TCRdb year 2017). Libraries came from the immunoSEQ multiplex PCR assay. The multiplex PCR relied on a mix of 60 forward primers for TCR Vbeta segments and 13 reverse primers for TCR Jbeta segments. As stored in TCRdb, this immuneACCESS dataset retains in-frame rearrangements with V and J assigned. A fraction of the clones does not appear; measured against another copy, unresolved V genes explain less than half of the discrepancy, and the remainder lacks a known reason. The table for this sample shows 200,000 to 250,000 clones. Around 0.95% of the sample is in the top ten clones. Sequencing input: PBMCs. The receptors here all came from a woman aged 30 to 39 in good health and CMV-seropositive.

V is TRBV5-5 and J is TRBJ2-2; TRBD1 might be the D (6 bases). Per germline, CDR1 SGHKS and CDR2 YYEKEE (reference sequence). V gave up 2 bases and J gave up 5 bases, with 10 bases separating them. The CDR3 spans 14 residues. The CDR3 DNA follows: TGTGCCAGCAGCTTCGGACAGCTTACCGGGGAGCTGTTTTTT. Amino acid sequence: CASSFGQLTGELFF.

The chain joins TRBV5-6 to TRBJ2-7, with 9 bases aligning to TRBD2. V trimming: 0 bases; J trimming: 2 bases; junction bases outside the gene matches: 6. Germline values: CDR1 SGHDT, CDR2 YYEEEE. The length of the CDR3 is 16 residues. The CDR3 here is CASSLAGVAGAYEQYF. In DNA, the CDR3 is TGTGCCAGCAGCTTGGCCGGGGTAGCGGGGGCCTACGAGCAGTACTTC.

The chain links TRBV4-1 to TRBJ2-7, with a weak D call TRBD1 (5 bases). With 0 bases removed from V and 3 bases from J, the gap between germline ends came to 18 bases. The CDR3 is 17 amino acids. The V gene's germline CDR1 is MGHRA and CDR2 YSYEKL. The CDR3 nucleotides are TGCGCCAGCAGCCAAGATCTGGAAGGGGTGAATGGCTACGAGCAGTACTTC. It translates to CASSQDLEGVNGYEQYF.

This chain connects TRBV6-1 to TRBJ1-6; 7 bases are a match to TRBD1. CDR3 length equals 13 residues. Per germline, CDR1 MNHNS and CDR2 SASEGT. V gave up 7 bases and J gave up 6 bases; unmatched junction bases: 3. This CDR3 is CASNGQVNSPLHF. CDR3 coding DNA: TGTGCCAGCAATGGACAGGTTAATTCACCCCTCCACTTT.

In DNA form, the CDR3 reads TGTGCCATCAGTTCCCCGACTAGCGGGAGTACGTACGAGCAGTACTTC. Its translation: CAISSPTSGSTYEQYF. This chain links TRBV10-3 with TRBJ2-5; 12 bases map to TRBD2. The J call may be in error: the DNA end matches TRBJ2-7 better. Germline loops: CDR1 ENHRY, CDR2 SYGVKD. This CDR3 spans 16 amino acids.

This chain joins TRBV19 and TRBJ1-2; D is undetermined. This CDR3 is built from 12 residues. Trimming shortened V by 6 bases and J by 5 bases, and 10 bases separated the two germline ends. Germline CDR1 LNHDA, CDR2 SQIVND (reference sequence). The CDR3 region is CASSLRLYGYTF. Here the CDR3 DNA reads TGTGCCAGTAGCCTCCGCCTATATGGCTACACCTTC.

V and J are TRBV5-8 and TRBJ2-6, with D unclear. The V gene lost 4 bases and the J gene lost 0 bases, with 20 bases spanning the gap. The CDR3 loop spans 19 amino acids. From germline, CDR1 is SGHTS and CDR2 YDEGEE. The CDR3 loop reads CASSARVPSFNSGANVLTF. In nucleotides, the CDR3 is TGTGCCAGCAGCGCCCGGGTCCCAAGTTTTAACTCTGGGGCCAACGTCCTGACTTTC.

The V and J genes are TRBV25-1 and TRBJ2-7; a possible D gene is TRBD2 (6 bases). There are 16 residues in the CDR3. V lost 3 bases and J 4 bases, leaving 19 bases between the germline ends. The germline V gene encodes CDR1 MGHDK and CDR2 SYGVNS. The chain's CDR3 is CASSDAGPNGVYEQYF. The CDR3 bases are TGTGCCAGCAGTGATGCGGGACCAAATGGCGTGTACGAGCAGTACTTC.

The J gene is TRBJ2-6, the V gene TRBV10-3; D unclear. V shed 4 bases and J shed 2 bases, with 12 bases lying between them. Germline V gives CDR1 ENHRY, CDR2 SYGVKD. The CDR3 covers 16 residues. The CDR3 DNA reads as TGTGCCATCAGTGTGGGTCGGGTCCCTGGGGCCAACGTCCTGACTTTC. Translating gives CAISVGRVPGANVLTF.

The chain links TRBV4-3 to TRBJ2-5; TRBD2 matches at 7 bases. Trimming cost V 3 bases and J 5 bases; bases outside gene matches: 12. The CDR3 sequence is 16 residues long. Germline CDR1 reads LGHNA; CDR2 reads YSLEER. This CDR3 reads CASSQGGSGGGETQYF. The CDR3 coding sequence is TGCGCCAGCAGCCAGGGCGGGTCGGGGGGAGGGGAGACCCAGTACTTC.

The V gene is TRBV30, the J gene TRBJ1-2; D not certain. CDR3 length equals 16 residues. Germline V CDR1 and CDR2: GTSNPN, SVGIG (reference sequence). V gave up 2 bases and J gave up 6 bases, with 22 bases separating them. The CDR3 DNA follows: TGTGCCTGGAGTATCCTCCTGGAGTATCAACGCCATGGCTACACCTTC. Amino acids: CAWSILLEYQRHGYTF.

The V and J genes are TRBV9 and TRBJ2-7; 9 bases map to TRBD1. The CDR3 loop spans 14 amino acids. The germline CDR1 and CDR2 sequences are SGDLS and YYNGEE. Trimming took 2 bases from V and 6 from J; bases not matched to a gene: 6. The CDR3 is CASSVGQGEGEQYF. CDR3 bases: TGTGCCAGCAGCGTGGGACAGGGAGAGGGCGAGCAGTACTTC.

This chain joins TRBV28 and TRBJ1-1; D unresolved. The CDR3 totals 14 residues. Germline values: CDR1 MDHEN, CDR2 SYDVKM. Trimming shortened V by 2 bases and J by 4 bases, and 11 bases separated the two germline ends. The CDR3 loop reads CASSLGRGTTEAFF. CDR3 sequence (DNA): TGTGCCAGCAGTTTAGGTCGGGGAACCACTGAAGCTTTCTTT.

V usage is TRBV18 and J usage is TRBJ1-2, with 8 bases fitting TRBD1. CDR3 length: 12 residues. Germline V lookup: CDR1 KGHSH, CDR2 LQKENI. V lost 4 bases, J lost 7 bases, and 2 bases stayed unmatched. DNA for the CDR3: TGTGCCAGCTCACAGGACAGGGTTGGCTACACCTTC. Translated: CASSQDRVGYTF.

This chain uses TRBV2 with TRBJ2-1, with 10 positions matching TRBD2. The CDR3 extends over 16 amino acids. Germline-derived CDR1 and CDR2 are SNHLY and FYNNEI. The ends lost 7 bases at V and 3 bases at J; junction bases unmatched: 9. CDR3 coding DNA: TGTGCCAGCAAAGGACTAGCGGCCTCTATCTACAATGAGCAGTTCTTC. Translating gives CASKGLAASIYNEQFF.

This chain links TRBV6-6 with TRBJ1-1; 7 bases map to TRBD1. The J segment lost 5 bases and the V segment lost 8 bases, leaving 5 bases of the junction unmatched. The CDR3 length is 12 residues. The germline V gene has CDR1 MNHNY and CDR2 SVGAGI (reference sequence). CDR3 loop: CASGPGGTEAFF. In DNA form, the CDR3 reads TGTGCCAGCGGGCCAGGGGGGACTGAAGCTTTCTTT.

The chain couples TRBV4-2 to TRBJ2-3; 7 bases match TRBD2. Germline CDR1 LGHNA, CDR2 YNFKEQ. The CDR3 has 18 residues. Trimming cost V 1 base and J 0 bases; bases outside gene matches: 10. The CDR3 sequence: CASSQVLILADSTDTQYF. CDR3 nucleotide sequence: TGTGCCAGCAGCCAAGTCTTAATTCTAGCGGATAGCACAGATACGCAGTATTTT.

The chain uses TRBV7-9 and TRBJ1-2; D unclear. Germline V lookup: CDR1 SEHNR, CDR2 FQNEAQ (reference sequence). This CDR3 spans 13 amino acids. The V end was cut by 2 bases, the J end by 4 bases, with 8 bases between. CDR3 nucleotides: TGTGCCAGCAGCTTACACGAGGGCTATGGCTACACCTTC. This gives the protein CASSLHEGYGYTF.

The V call is TRBV18, the J call TRBJ1-4; 7 positions agree with TRBD1. Trimming at V came to 8 bases and at J to 1 base, leaving 1 base not matched to a gene. Germline CDR1 reads KGHSH; CDR2 reads LQKENI. The CDR3 has 13 amino acids. DNA for the CDR3: TGTGCCAGCAGACAGGGAACTAATGAAAAACTGTTTTTT. Its protein is CASRQGTNEKLFF.

This chain uses TRBV10-3 with TRBJ2-3; D call uncertain. This CDR3 is built from 11 residues. Germline V gene data show CDR1 as ENHRY and CDR2 as SYGVKD. V lost 8 bases and J lost 0, with 3 bases in between. Here the CDR3 reads CAIRSTDTQYF. The CDR3 DNA sequence: TGTGCCATCCGTAGCACAGATACGCAGTATTTT.

To note about this clone: Other DNA sequences of this sample code for an identical CDR3. The chain carries TRBV9 and TRBJ1-1, with D unclear. V dropped 0 bases and J dropped 1 base, with 7 bases sitting between them. CDR1 is SGDLS, CDR2 YYNGEE, per germline. The CDR3 has 14 residues. Written as DNA, the CDR3 is TGTGCCAGCAGCGTAGTGTCAGGGAACACTGAAGCTTTCTTT. Encoded protein: CASSVVSGNTEAFF.

J is TRBJ1-4 and V is TRBV25-1; D perhaps matches TRBD1 (5 bases). V was cut by 6 bases and J by 8 bases, with 28 bases left in between. In germline, CDR1 is MGHDK, CDR2 SYGVNS. The CDR3 covers 18 residues. The CDR3 here is CASSGGWGTPGFIEKLFF. CDR3 sequence (DNA): TGTGCCAGCAGCGGAGGGTGGGGGACCCCGGGGTTTATAGAAAAACTGTTTTTT.

CDR3: CASSQTLTSGYNEQFF. The CDR3 DNA follows: TGTGCCAGCAGTCAGACTCTGACTAGCGGGTACAATGAGCAGTTCTTC. The rearrangement joins TRBV27 to TRBJ2-1; 10 nucleotides align to TRBD2. Unmatched junction bases numbered 8, after V lost 5 bases and J lost 4 bases. Germline V gene data show CDR1 as MNHEY and CDR2 as SMNVEV (reference sequence). CDR3 length equals 16 residues.

The chain joins TRBV19 to TRBJ1-2; 9 bases align to TRBD1. Per germline, CDR1 LNHDA and CDR2 SQIVND (reference sequence). The CDR3 consists of 13 residues. J lost 6 bases, V lost 4 bases, and 3 bases had no gene match. The CDR3 spells CASSNRGPDGYTF. The CDR3, as DNA: TGTGCCAGTAGTAACAGGGGGCCGGATGGCTACACCTTC.

The chain couples TRBV25-1 to TRBJ2-1, with TRBD1 as a possible D gene (5 bases). Germline V CDR1 and CDR2: MGHDK, SYGVNS. The CDR3 extends over 12 amino acids. Trimming pared 5 bases from V and 5 bases from J, leaving 7 bases between. The CDR3 DNA sequence: TGTGCCAGCAGTCAACAGGACAATGAGCAGTTCTTC. Its translation is CASSQQDNEQFF.

The chain couples TRBV7-2 to TRBJ2-1, with TRBD1 as a possible D gene (5 bases). The CDR3 covers 13 residues. V lost 3 bases, J lost 10 bases, and 13 bases lay in between. Germline values: CDR1 SGHTA, CDR2 FQGNSA. The CDR3 nucleotides read TGTGCCAGCAGCTTGCAGGGTTCAGGGGAGCAGTTCTTC. Its translation: CASSLQGSGEQFF.

The V gene is TRBV7-7, the J gene TRBJ2-7, with 8 positions matching TRBD2. This CDR3 spans 16 amino acids. V dropped 3 bases and J dropped 4; count of bases not matched to a gene: 11. Germline V gene lookup returns CDR1 SSHAT and CDR2 FNYEAQ (reference sequence). The CDR3 sequence is CASSLGPGGLAYEQYF. The CDR3 DNA is TGTGCCAGCAGCTTGGGCCCGGGGGGGCTAGCTTACGAGCAGTACTTC.

Worth noting for this clone: Other DNA sequences within the sample encode an identical CDR3. As DNA, the CDR3 is TGTGCCACCAGCAGAGTTTGGGGGGTGGGCAATCAGCCCCAGCATTTT. Its translation is CATSRVWGVGNQPQHF. The chain links TRBV15 to TRBJ1-5; TRBD1 might be the D (5 bases). The germline V gene encodes CDR1 LNHNV and CDR2 YYDKDF (reference sequence). Trimming took off 1 base at V and 2 bases at J, with 12 bases between the two ends. The CDR3 extends over 16 amino acids.

The chain links TRBV10-3 to TRBJ2-7, with TRBD2 matching 8 bases. The CDR3 totals 15 residues. J gave up 7 bases and V 0 bases, and 8 bases lay outside the gene matches. The germline CDR1 and CDR2 sequences are ENHRY and SYGVKD. The CDR3: CAISESGLVLREQYF. Written as DNA, the CDR3 is TGTGCCATCAGTGAGTCGGGACTAGTCTTGAGGGAGCAGTACTTC.

The V gene is TRBV2, the J gene TRBJ2-3; D perhaps matches TRBD1 (6 bases). The V gene lost 5 bases and the J gene lost 6 bases, with 15 bases spanning the gap. Germline CDR1 and CDR2: SNHLY and FYNNEI. This CDR3 spans 14 amino acids. The CDR3 here is CASSLSEGVDTQYF. DNA of the CDR3: TGTGCCAGCAGTCTTAGCGAGGGGGTGGATACGCAGTATTTT.

This chain links TRBV5-1 with TRBJ1-2; D not certain. CDR3 length equals 13 residues. Germline CDR1 is SGHRS and CDR2 is YFSETQ. Trimming pared 0 bases from V and 8 bases from J, leaving 11 bases between. The CDR3, as DNA: TGCGCCAGCAGCTTGGTTGGAATCGGGGGCTACACCTTC. Its protein product is CASSLVGIGGYTF.

This chain links TRBV6-4 with TRBJ1-6; D is ambiguous. Looked up from germline, CDR1 is MRHNA and CDR2 is SNTAGT. V lost 2 bases and J 6 bases, leaving 11 bases between the germline ends. CDR3 length equals 15 residues. The CDR3 nucleotides are TGTGCCAGCAGTGACCTCTCAGGAAGTAATTCACCCCTCCACTTT. Its protein product is CASSDLSGSNSPLHF.